The source of this T cell receptor (beta chain) is a study of radiotherapy plus CTLA-4 blockade in lung cancer. This clone was counted between two and nine times. Clones were sequenced by immunoSEQ multiplex PCR, and TCRdb holds only the in-frame ones, with some missing. The sample lists approximately 45,000 clones, more than 60% occurring once. Germline V gene data show CDR1 as LNHDA and CDR2 as SQIVND (reference sequence). The CDR3 is 15 residues long. Trimming removed 5 bases from V and 0 bases from J, with 10 bases in between. The source material was peripheral blood, sampled from a patient treated with radiotherapy plus ipilimumab. The gene calls are TRBV19 and TRBJ2-2, with a possible D match to TRBD2 (6 bases). The sequence was collected from a human donor with non-small cell lung cancer who had a partial response to radiotherapy plus ipilimumab. The DNA of the CDR3 is TGTGCCAGTAGTCTGGGACTTTCGAACACCGGGGAGCTGTTTTTT. Amino acid sequence: CASSLGLSNTGELFF.